This is a list of T cell receptor beta chains from one sample in a study of T cell changes during pregnancy in multiple sclerosis. Produced via immunoSEQ multiplex PCR; TCRdb's table is partial and in-frame only. Of around 50,000 clones in the sample, around 94% were seen once. This specimen was CD4+ T cells from peripheral blood mononuclear cells, taken in the first trimester of pregnancy. These receptor sequences come from a female donor with multiple sclerosis, enrolled in a pregnancy study. Each CDR3 is given with its conserved first and last residue. The D gene is left open where the match is weak. The size entry is marked missing in some rows and otherwise reads once, few, many or a size class.

len	v_gene	abundance	j_gene	d_gene	CDR3nt	CDR3aa
12	TRBV18	NA	TRBJ1-2	NA	TGTGCCAGCACCCTCGGGGAAAGGGGCTACACCTTC	CASTLGERGYTF
15	TRBV7-2	NA	TRBJ1-2	TRBD1	TGTGCCAGCAGCTCTGGAGGGACAGGGGTAGGTGGCTACACCTTC	CASSSGGTGVGGYTF
11	TRBV20-1	NA	TRBJ2-3	NA	TGCAGTGCTAGGCGGGGTGATACGCAGTATTTT	CSARRGDTQYF
17	TRBV5-5	NA	TRBJ1-5	TRBD1	TGTGCCAGCAGCCGCACGGGAAAGACAGGGGTTAATCAGCCCCAGCATTTT	CASSRTGKTGVNQPQHF
12	TRBV18	NA	TRBJ2-1	NA	TGTGCCAGCTCACCGGGGGGACATGAGCAGTTCTTC	CASSPGGHEQFF
14	TRBV5-1	NA	TRBJ2-7	NA	TGCGCCAGCAGCACGACAGGATCCTCCTACGAGCAGTACTTC	CASSTTGSSYEQYF
11	TRBV20-1	few	TRBJ1-5	NA	TGCAGTGCTAGAGATCGGGGGGAGGGACATTTT	CSARDRGEGHF
12	TRBV19	few	TRBJ1-2	NA	TGTGCCAGTAGTATAGATCAAGGGAGTCCAACCTTC	CASSIDQGSPTF
15	TRBV2	NA	TRBJ1-1	NA	TGTGCCAGCAGTGGTGAAGGGGTTATGAACACTGAAGCTTTCTTT	CASSGEGVMNTEAFF
17	TRBV9	NA	TRBJ2-3	TRBD1	TGTGCCAGCAGCGTAGGAAGAGCGGGACAGGGAACAGATACGCAGTATTTT	CASSVGRAGQGTDTQYF
16	TRBV10-3	NA	TRBJ1-3	NA	TGTGCCATCAGTGATGTCAGGCAACCCTCTGGAAACACCATATATTTT	CAISDVRQPSGNTIYF
14	TRBV5-6	NA	TRBJ2-7	TRBD2	TGTGCCAGCAGCTCGGGACTAGCGGGTAACGAGCAGTACTTC	CASSSGLAGNEQYF
14	TRBV5-1	NA	TRBJ2-7	TRBD1	TGCGCCAGCAGTCGTGGGGACAGGGGGCACGAGCAGTACTTC	CASSRGDRGHEQYF
13	TRBV7-2	once	TRBJ2-7	NA	TGTGCCAGCAGCTTGACACGTACTTACGAGCAGTACTTC	CASSLTRTYEQYF
16	TRBV2	NA	TRBJ2-7	TRBD2	TGTGCCAGCAGTTTAGCGGGGGGGTCCCCGGGATTCGAGCAGTACTTC	CASSLAGGSPGFEQYF
15	TRBV7-9	NA	TRBJ2-2	TRBD2	TGTGCCAGCAGCTTGCTAGCGGGGGGGCCCGGGGAGCTGTTTTTT	CASSLLAGGPGELFF
15	TRBV5-1	NA	TRBJ1-3	TRBD1	TGCGCCAGCAGCTTGGAGGGGGCGGCTGGAAACACCATATATTTT	CASSLEGAAGNTIYF
13	TRBV10-3	NA	TRBJ1-4	NA	TGTGCCATCAGTGAGGCGACAGACGAAAAACTGTTTTTT	CAISEATDEKLFF
16	TRBV5-1	NA	TRBJ2-6	NA	TGCGCCAGCAGCTTGGCCTCCGGGACAGGGGCCAACGTCCTGACTTTC	CASSLASGTGANVLTF
13	TRBV6-1	few	TRBJ1-3	NA	TGTGCCTCGACAGCCGACTCTGGAAACACCATATATTTT	CASTADSGNTIYF
13	TRBV12-5	NA	TRBJ2-7	NA	TGTGCTAGTGGTTTCGGACTAATGGGCGAGCAGTACTTC	CASGFGLMGEQYF
16	TRBV7-3	NA	TRBJ1-1	NA	TGTGCCAGCAGCCCAACGGGGGGGGGTCAGAACACTGAAGCTTTCTTT	CASSPTGGGQNTEAFF
16	TRBV5-4	NA	TRBJ2-7	NA	TGTGCCAGCAGCTTGGGGGTTGTGCAGGGTATATACGAGCAGTACTTC	CASSLGVVQGIYEQYF
16	TRBV5-1	once	TRBJ2-3	TRBD1	TGCGCCAGCAGCATAGAGACCGGGACAGGGGCGGATACGCAGTATTTT	CASSIETGTGADTQYF
13	TRBV27	NA	TRBJ2-5	TRBD2	TGTGCCAGCAGTTTATGGGGGGGGGAGACCCAGTACTTC	CASSLWGGETQYF
12	TRBV7-9	NA	TRBJ1-5	NA	TGTGCCAGCAGCCCGATCGGGGAGCCCCAGCATTTT	CASSPIGEPQHF